The 26 T cell receptor beta chains below come from one sample, sequenced in a study of cytomegalovirus exposure and HLA in healthy donors. The PCR had 60 Vbeta and 13 Jbeta primers. Only in-frame clones appear in the TCRdb table, and some are missing; sequencing was by immunoSEQ multiplex PCR. The table lists approximately 180,000 clones, 70% to 85% of them singletons. Sequenced: PBMCs. The receptor set was obtained from a man between 18 and 35 years old in good health and CMV-seronegative.

The rearrangement uses TRBV2 and TRBJ2-1; tentatively, D is TRBD2 (6 bases). This CDR3 comprises 15 residues. Germline V gives CDR1 SNHLY, CDR2 FYNNEI. Trimming left V 2 bases short and J 8 bases short, with 16 bases between. In nucleotides, the CDR3 is TGTGCCAGCAGTGAATTTGGAGGGGCCGGGTATGAGCAGTTCTTC. The encoded protein is CASSEFGGAGYEQFF.

J is TRBJ1-2 and V is TRBV4-3; the D gene is possibly TRBD1 (6 bases). The CDR3 runs 15 residues. V lost 1 base, J lost 5 bases, and 14 bases lay in between. Germline CDR1 reads LGHNA; CDR2 reads YSLEER. The CDR3 reads CASSQVRGLRYGYTF. The CDR3 DNA reads TGCGCCAGCAGCCAAGTCAGGGGTTTGAGGTATGGCTACACCTTC.

The J gene is TRBJ1-5, the V gene TRBV19, with TRBD1 identical over 9 bases. The CDR3 consists of 18 residues. The ends lost 5 bases at V and 0 bases at J; junction bases unmatched: 11. Germline CDR1 and CDR2: LNHDA and SQIVND (reference sequence). CDR3 sequence reads: CASSGGQGRTSSNQPQHF. The CDR3 nucleotides are TGTGCCAGTAGTGGAGGACAGGGGCGAACCTCTAGCAATCAGCCCCAGCATTTT.

A single count supports this clone. V and J are TRBV28 and TRBJ2-7; no reliable D call. Germline CDR1 is MDHEN and CDR2 is SYDVKM. The length of the CDR3 is 15 residues. Trimming pared 5 bases from V and 3 bases from J, leaving 17 bases between. This CDR3 reads CASSPLLSDLYEQYF. CDR3 nucleotide sequence: TGTGCCAGCAGTCCCCTATTAAGCGACCTCTACGAGCAGTACTTC. The variable domain in full, completed from reference TRBV28 and TRBJ2-7, reads DVKVTQSSRYLVKRTGEKVFLECVQDMDHENMFWYRQDPGLGLRLIYFSYDVKMKEKGDIPEGYSVSREKKERFSLILESASTNQTSMYLCASSPLLSDLYEQYFGPGTRLTVT.

The chain recombines TRBV29-1 with TRBJ1-4; TRBD1 aligns across 7 bases. Germline loops: CDR1 SQVTM, CDR2 ANQGSEA. The trim removed 5 bases at V and 0 bases at J, leaving 3 bases unmatched. This CDR3 contains 14 residues. The DNA of the CDR3 is TGCAGCGTTTGGGACAGAGCAACTAATGAAAAACTGTTTTTT. Translation: CSVWDRATNEKLFF. Supplemented by reference TRBV29-1 and TRBJ1-4, the full variable domain reads SAVISQKPSRDICQRGTSLTIQCQVDSQVTMMFWYRQQPGQSLTLIATANQGSEATYESGFVIDKFPISRPNLTFSTLTVSNMSPEDSSIYLCSVWDRATNEKLFFGSGTQLSVL.

This chain connects TRBV28 to TRBJ2-3; 14 bases match TRBD2. The CDR3 covers 18 residues. The J segment lost 4 bases and the V segment lost 0 bases, leaving 6 bases of the junction unmatched. Germline CDR1 MDHEN, CDR2 SYDVKM. As DNA, the CDR3 is TGTGCCAGCAGTTTATGGCAGGGACTAGCGGGAGCCGCAGATACGCAGTATTTT. Its translation is CASSLWQGLAGAADTQYF.

The chain recombines TRBV2 with TRBJ1-1; a weak D match, TRBD1 (6 bases). The germline CDR1 and CDR2 sequences are SNHLY and FYNNEI. This CDR3 region has 15 residues. V was shortened by 7 bases and J by 4 bases, with 19 bases between the two germline ends. The CDR3 sequence: CASKVTGGRSTEAFF. Written as DNA, the CDR3 is TGTGCCAGCAAGGTTACTGGGGGCCGGAGCACTGAAGCTTTCTTT.

The chain links TRBV7-3 to TRBJ2-7; D possibly corresponds to TRBD2 (6 bases). The germline V gene has CDR1 SGHTA and CDR2 FQGTGA. CDR3 length: 13 residues. Trimming shortened V by 5 bases and J by 5 bases, and 13 bases separated the two germline ends. CDR3 loop: CASSAGPNHEQYF. The CDR3 DNA is TGTGCCAGCAGCGCGGGACCGAACCACGAGCAGTACTTC.

Of note for this clone: The germline gene is not matched at one end of the junction; a read error may be the cause. The chain carries TRBV7-7 and TRBJ2-5; 10 bases line up with TRBD1. Near its end, the DNA agrees better with TRBJ2-7, so the J call may be wrong. Germline loops: CDR1 SSHAT, CDR2 FNYEAQ (reference sequence). CDR3 length equals 15 residues. The CDR3, as DNA: TGTGCTAGCAGCTATGGGACAGGGGAACGGGCCGAGCAGTACTTC. Encoded protein: CASSYGTGERAEQYF.

The chain combines TRBV28 with TRBJ2-2; D possibly corresponds to TRBD1 (6 bases). The germline CDR1 and CDR2 sequences are MDHEN and SYDVKM. The CDR3 consists of 14 residues. The V gene lost 6 bases and the J gene lost 1 base, with 9 bases spanning the gap. CDR3 in amino acids: CASRLTGNTGELFF. The CDR3 DNA reads as TGTGCCAGCAGACTGACAGGGAACACCGGGGAGCTGTTTTTT. Filled out from reference TRBV28 and TRBJ2-2, the complete variable domain reads DVKVTQSSRYLVKRTGEKVFLECVQDMDHENMFWYRQDPGLGLRLIYFSYDVKMKEKGDIPEGYSVSREKKERFSLILESASTNQTSMYLCASRLTGNTGELFFGEGSRLTVL.

The J gene is TRBJ2-1, the V gene TRBV4-1, with D possibly being TRBD1 (5 bases). Germline assignment: CDR1 MGHRA and CDR2 YSYEKL. The germline V and J ends were trimmed by 6 bases and 8 bases, with 17 bases remaining between them. The CDR3 extends over 14 amino acids. As DNA, the CDR3 is TGCGCCAGCAGACATATCGACAGCATCGATGAGCAGTTCTTC. As protein: CASRHIDSIDEQFF.

The CDR3 DNA is TGTGCCAGCAGTTACCCGGGACAGTTAGAGGATTCACCCCTCCACTTT. Amino acid sequence: CASSYPGQLEDSPLHF. The V and J genes are TRBV6-6 and TRBJ1-6; TRBD1 aligns across 7 bases. V lost 2 bases to trimming and J lost 8 bases; unmatched junction nucleotides: 9. The germline V gene has CDR1 MNHNY and CDR2 SVGAGI (reference sequence). The CDR3 extends over 16 amino acids.

V is TRBV9 and J is TRBJ2-5; 7 bases fit TRBD2. This CDR3 contains 14 residues. The germline gives CDR1 SGDLS, CDR2 YYNGEE. V dropped 3 bases and J dropped 2; count of bases not matched to a gene: 4. The CDR3, as DNA: TGTGCCAGCAGCGCGGGACTACCTCAAGAGACCCAGTACTTC. Protein product: CASSAGLPQETQYF.

The chain carries TRBV2 and TRBJ2-7; D is possibly TRBD1 (6 bases). CDR1 and CDR2 (germline): SNHLY, FYNNEI. V lost 6 bases, J lost 0 bases, and 9 bases lay in between. The CDR3 is made up of 13 amino acids. The CDR3 bases are TGTGCCAGCAGCGGGACAAGCTCCTACGAGCAGTACTTC. Its protein product is CASSGTSSYEQYF.

The genes are TRBV7-6 and TRBJ2-7, with a tentative D call TRBD1 (6 bases). The CDR3 covers 16 residues. V was trimmed by 4 bases and J by 2 bases, leaving 18 bases between them. Looked up from germline, CDR1 is SGHVS and CDR2 is FNYEAQ. CDR3 in DNA: TGTGCCAGCAGCTCCTACCGACAGGCGAGACCCTACGAGCAGTACTTC. Its translation: CASSSYRQARPYEQYF. Based on the CDR3 plus reference TRBV7-6 and TRBJ2-7, the full variable domain is GAGVSQSPRYKVTKRGQDVALRCDPISGHVSLYWYRQALGQGPEFLTYFNYEAQQDKSGLPNDRFSAERPEGSISTLTIQRTEQRDSAMYRCASSSYRQARPYEQYFGPGTRLTVT.

The chain links TRBV27 to TRBJ2-7, with 8 bases matching TRBD1. Germline CDR1 reads MNHEY; CDR2 reads SMNVEV (reference sequence). With V trimmed by 8 bases and J by 9 bases, 15 bases remained unmatched. CDR3 length: 14 amino acids. The CDR3 bases are TGTGCCAGCTCTGACAGGGGCCCTTCGGTGTGGCAGTACTTC. This gives the protein CASSDRGPSVWQYF.

The rearrangement links TRBV29-1 to TRBJ1-1; D perhaps matches TRBD1 (6 bases). The V gene lost 6 bases and the J gene lost 0 bases, with 11 bases spanning the gap. Germline CDR1 SQVTM, CDR2 ANQGSEA. The CDR3 has 13 amino acids. The CDR3 DNA reads as TGCAGCGTCCCCGGGACACTGAACACTGAAGCTTTCTTT. It translates to CSVPGTLNTEAFF.

CDR3 sequence: CSVEGPVPGKSYGYTF. DNA for the CDR3: TGCAGCGTTGAAGGGCCGGTGCCGGGAAAGTCCTATGGCTACACCTTC. The chain couples TRBV29-1 to TRBJ1-2; D unclear. V lost 1 base and J lost 4, with 19 bases in between. Germline CDR1 and CDR2: SQVTM and ANQGSEA. This CDR3 has 16 residues.

The chain employs TRBV6-5 and TRBJ2-7; 9 bases line up with TRBD1. CDR3 length equals 14 residues. CDR1 is MNHEY and CDR2 is SVGAGI in the germline V gene. V lost 5 bases, J lost 4 bases, and 6 bases stayed unmatched. CDR3 coding DNA: TGTGCCAGCAGTCAAGACAGGGGGTCGTACGAGCAGTACTTC. The encoded protein is CASSQDRGSYEQYF.

This chain's CDR3 is CASSRPGTLAYEQYF. CDR3 DNA: TGTGCCAGCAGCCGACCCGGGACACTAGCCTACGAGCAGTACTTC. This sequence joins TRBV14 and TRBJ2-7; weak D call: TRBD1 (6 bases). V lost 4 bases to trimming and J lost 2 bases, with 15 bases between them. The germline V gene has CDR1 SGHDN and CDR2 FVKESK. The CDR3 length is 15 residues. Full variable domain (rest looked up from reference TRBV14 and TRBJ2-7): EAGVTQFPSHSVIEKGQTVTLRCDPISGHDNLYWYRRVMGKEIKFLLHFVKESKQDESGMPNNRFLAERTGGTYSTLKVQPAELEDSGVYFCASSRPGTLAYEQYFGPGTRLTVT.

V usage is TRBV28 and J usage is TRBJ1-5, with D perhaps matching TRBD1 (6 bases). Trimming left V 5 bases short and J 6 bases short, with 17 bases between. Germline CDR1 and CDR2: MDHEN and SYDVKM. This CDR3 is built from 15 residues. The CDR3 nucleotides read TGTGCCAGCAGTAACCCGGGACAAGGGGGTCAGCCCCAGCATTTT. Translating gives CASSNPGQGGQPQHF.

This clone was detected once. The J gene is TRBJ2-1, the V gene TRBV4-1, with no clear D. The CDR3 consists of 13 residues. The V gene's germline CDR1 is MGHRA and CDR2 YSYEKL. Trimming left V 1 base short and J 15 bases short, with 16 bases between. The CDR3 DNA follows: TGCGCCAGCAGCCAAGGGAGCCTGTCTGATCGGTTCTTC. Translation gives CASSQGSLSDRFF.

This rearrangement joins TRBV5-1 to TRBJ2-7; 9 nucleotides agree with TRBD2. The germline gives CDR1 SGHRS, CDR2 YFSETQ. CDR3 length: 15 residues. V was clipped by 7 bases and J by 4 bases; unmatched bases: 12. The DNA of the CDR3 is TGCGCCAGCGCTCTCGAAAGGGCGGGAGGGTACGAGCAGTACTTC. It translates to CASALERAGGYEQYF.

In regard to this clone: Other nucleotide sequences in the sample specify the same CDR3. The chain has TRBV2 and TRBJ1-1; a possible D gene is TRBD1 (6 bases). Germline V CDR1 and CDR2: SNHLY, FYNNEI. Between the trimmed V and J ends, which lost 5 bases and 5 bases, there was a span of 12 bases. This CDR3 spans 13 amino acids. CDR3 in amino acids: CASSSQGNTEAFF. The CDR3 bases are TGTGCCAGCAGTTCACAGGGAAATACTGAAGCTTTCTTT. Looking up the rest from reference TRBV2 and TRBJ1-1 gives the full variable domain: EPEVTQTPSHQVTQMGQEVILRCVPISNHLYFYWYRQILGQKVEFLVSFYNNEISEKSEIFDDQFSVERPDGSNFTLKIRSTKLEDSAMYFCASSSQGNTEAFFGQGTRLTVV.

The CDR3 region is CASSLGIAGDTDTQYF. In DNA form, the CDR3 reads TGTGCCAGCAGCTTAGGAATAGCGGGGGACACAGATACGCAGTATTTT. This rearrangement joins TRBV7-2 to TRBJ2-3; 9 positions agree with TRBD2. The CDR3 covers 16 residues. V lost 1 base to trimming and J lost 2 bases; unmatched junction nucleotides: 4. Germline CDR1 is SGHTA and CDR2 is FQGNSA.

The chain is built from TRBV7-2 and TRBJ1-1; D remains ambiguous. The ends were cut back, 3 bases at V and 4 bases at J, with 9 bases in the middle. The CDR3 loop spans 13 amino acids. CDR1 is SGHTA and CDR2 is FQGNSA in the germline V gene. The CDR3 coding sequence is TGTGCCAGCAGCTTTGTCCCTTCCACTGAAGCTTTCTTT. This gives the protein CASSFVPSTEAFF.